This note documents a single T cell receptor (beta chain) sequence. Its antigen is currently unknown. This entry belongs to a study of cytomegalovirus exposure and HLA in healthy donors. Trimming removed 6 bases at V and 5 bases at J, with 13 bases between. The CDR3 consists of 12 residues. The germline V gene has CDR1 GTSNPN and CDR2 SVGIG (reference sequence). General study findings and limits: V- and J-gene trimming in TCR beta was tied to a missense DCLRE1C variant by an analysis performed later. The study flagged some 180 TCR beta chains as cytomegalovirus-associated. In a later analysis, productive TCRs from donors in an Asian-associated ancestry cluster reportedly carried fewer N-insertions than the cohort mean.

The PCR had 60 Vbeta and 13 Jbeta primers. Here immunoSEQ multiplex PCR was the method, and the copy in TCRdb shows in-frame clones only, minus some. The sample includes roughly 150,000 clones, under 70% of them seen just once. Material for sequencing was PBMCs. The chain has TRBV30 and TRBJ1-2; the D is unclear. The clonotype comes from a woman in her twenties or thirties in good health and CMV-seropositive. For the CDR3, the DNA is TGTGCCTGCCCGGGTTGGGTTTATGGCTACACCTTC. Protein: CACPGWVYGYTF.